This entry lists 29 T cell receptor beta chains sequenced from one sample in a study of blood T cell repertoires in COVID-19. TCRdb's table, derived via immunoSEQ multiplex PCR, lists solely in-frame clones and lacks some. The sample yields some 350,000 clones, around 88% seen once. The sample was peripheral blood. Receptor source: a man younger than 45 with active or convalescent COVID-19.

In its sample, this clone was seen once. The rearrangement uses TRBV7-2 and TRBJ2-7; D remains unclear. The CDR3 runs to 12 residues. Germline-derived CDR1 and CDR2 are SGHTA and FQGNSA. V was trimmed by 2 bases and J by 4 bases, leaving 6 bases between them. This CDR3 is CASSLSQYEQYF. The CDR3 nucleotides read TGTGCCAGCAGCTTAAGTCAGTACGAGCAGTACTTC.

Note on this clone: This may come from a read error, since a much larger clone is one base off. This sequence joins TRBV5-1 and TRBJ2-1; 7 bases fit TRBD1. After removal of 1 base from V and 8 bases from J, the junction contained 0 bases not matched to a gene. The CDR3 is 12 residues long. Germline assignment: CDR1 SGHRS and CDR2 YFSETQ. CDR3 protein: CASSLTGDEQFF. The CDR3 coding sequence is TGCGCCAGCAGCTTGACAGGGGATGAGCAGTTCTTC.

The V and J genes are TRBV6-2 or TRBV6-3 and TRBJ2-1; 7 positions agree with TRBD2. The CDR3 is made up of 14 amino acids. V was clipped by 4 bases and J by 10 bases; unmatched bases: 10. The V gene's germline CDR1 is MNHEY and CDR2 SVGEGT. Here the CDR3 DNA reads TGTGCCAGCAGTTCCCCTAGCGGTCGGAGAGAGCAGTTCTTC. Translation: CASSSPSGRREQFF.

V gene TRBV27 combines with J gene TRBJ1-2; D call uncertain. The CDR3 is 13 amino acids. Deletions cut 5 bases from V and 7 bases from J, with 14 bases between. Germline lookup yields CDR1 MNHEY and CDR2 SMNVEV (reference sequence). CDR3 sequence: CASSAPEAAGYTF. Here the CDR3 DNA reads TGTGCCAGCAGTGCCCCCGAGGCCGCTGGCTACACCTTC.

This clone was observed once. The V gene is TRBV19, the J gene TRBJ1-1; D gene ambiguous. This CDR3 comprises 14 residues. Germline-derived CDR1 and CDR2 are LNHDA and SQIVND (reference sequence). Trimming left V 5 bases short and J 0 bases short, with 10 bases between. The CDR3 sequence: CASSPSQVNTEAFF. DNA of the CDR3: TGTGCCAGTAGTCCAAGCCAGGTGAACACTGAAGCTTTCTTT.

This sequence joins TRBV2 and TRBJ1-1; D is perhaps TRBD1 (6 bases). Deletions cut 6 bases from V and 1 base from J, with 12 bases between. The V gene's germline CDR1 is SNHLY and CDR2 FYNNEI. This CDR3 has 14 amino acids. The chain's CDR3 is CASRAGTQNTEAFF. The CDR3 bases are TGTGCCAGCAGGGCCGGGACACAGAACACTGAAGCTTTCTTT. Full variable domain (rest looked up from reference TRBV2 and TRBJ1-1): EPEVTQTPSHQVTQMGQEVILRCVPISNHLYFYWYRQILGQKVEFLVSFYNNEISEKSEIFDDQFSVERPDGSNFTLKIRSTKLEDSAMYFCASRAGTQNTEAFFGQGTRLTVV.

The chain recombines TRBV28 with TRBJ1-5; no clear D gene. Between the trimmed V and J ends, which lost 6 bases and 5 bases, there was a span of 17 bases. The CDR3 is 15 residues long. Germline V gene sequence: CDR1 MDHEN, CDR2 SYDVKM. As DNA, the CDR3 is TGTGCCAGCAGCGCAGGAGGACGAGGAGATCAGCCCCAGCATTTT. The encoded protein is CASSAGGRGDQPQHF.

The chain joins TRBV9 to TRBJ2-7; 10 bases match TRBD2. Per the germline V gene, CDR1 is SGDLS and CDR2 is YYNGEE. CDR3 length: 14 residues. With 2 bases clipped from V and 5 bases from J, the junction kept 4 bases outside the gene matches. The CDR3, as DNA: TGTGCCAGCAGCGTCAGCGGGAGGGTCCACGAGCAGTACTTC. It encodes CASSVSGRVHEQYF.

The rearrangement links TRBV11-1 to TRBJ1-2; 8 positions match TRBD1. The V gene end was trimmed by 4 bases and the J gene end by 6 bases; junction bases not matched to a gene: 10. Germline V gene data show CDR1 as SGHAT and CDR2 as FQDESV (reference sequence). CDR3 length equals 15 residues. The CDR3 reads CASSSWTGNLDGYTF. The DNA for the CDR3 is TGTGCCAGCAGCTCCTGGACAGGGAATCTCGATGGCTACACCTTC.

This clone was seen a few times. This chain connects TRBV11-1 to TRBJ1-6, with D maybe TRBD1 (6 bases). There are 15 residues in the CDR3. Germline assignment: CDR1 SGHAT and CDR2 FQDESV (reference sequence). The V gene lost 4 bases and the J gene lost 10 bases, with 17 bases spanning the gap. The CDR3 spells CASSSLQGLGSPLHF. CDR3 DNA: TGTGCCAGCAGCTCACTCCAGGGGTTGGGATCACCCCTCCACTTT.

The chain combines TRBV9 with TRBJ2-3, with 8 bases fitting TRBD2. Germline assignment: CDR1 SGDLS and CDR2 YYNGEE. The V gene end was trimmed by 0 bases and the J gene end by 6 bases; junction bases not matched to a gene: 9. This CDR3 region has 16 residues. The DNA for the CDR3 is TGTGCCAGCAGCGTAGAAATTGCGGGGGGCAGGGATACGCAGTATTTT. The encoded protein is CASSVEIAGGRDTQYF.

This clone was counted once. The CDR3 bases are TGTGCCAGCAGCCAAGACAGGGCTGACTACGAGCAGTACTTC. Encoded protein: CASSQDRADYEQYF. The chain links TRBV7-2 to TRBJ2-7; 7 bases are shared with TRBD1. CDR1 SGHTA and CDR2 FQGNSA come from the germline V gene. Trimming cost V 5 bases and J 3 bases; bases outside gene matches: 7. This CDR3 comprises 14 residues.

The rearrangement uses TRBV20-1 and TRBJ1-3; D remains unclear. Trimming removed 3 bases from V and 0 bases from J, with 9 bases in between. This CDR3 has 14 amino acids. Germline loops: CDR1 DFQATT, CDR2 SNEGSKA (reference sequence). The CDR3 nucleotides read TGCAGTGCTAGTACGGGAACCTCTGGAAACACCATATATTTT. Encoded protein: CSASTGTSGNTIYF.

This clone was seen just once. The chain recombines TRBV10-3 with TRBJ1-5; no clear D. Trimming stripped 0 bases from V and 1 base from J, with 7 bases between. Germline CDR1 is ENHRY and CDR2 is SYGVKD. This CDR3 spans 15 amino acids. The CDR3 region has the DNA TGTGCCATCAGTGAGTCAAGGGAGAGCAATCAGCCCCAGCATTTT. Its protein is CAISESRESNQPQHF.

The rearrangement joins TRBV6-5 to TRBJ2-1; weak D call: TRBD2 (6 bases). Germline CDR1 is MNHEY and CDR2 is SVGAGI. The V and J ends lost 6 bases and 3 bases respectively, with 15 bases between them. The CDR3 is 15 amino acids. DNA for the CDR3: TGTGCCAGCAGCCTTAGTAGCGGTTACTACAATGAGCAGTTCTTC. Protein sequence: CASSLSSGYYNEQFF.

The chain is built from TRBV19 and TRBJ2-7; possibly TRBD2 for D (7 bases). V lost 1 base, J lost 1 base, and 11 bases lay in between. The CDR3 is 15 residues long. The germline CDR1 and CDR2 sequences are LNHDA and SQIVND (reference sequence). Here the CDR3 reads CASSIGGGASYEQYF. CDR3 DNA: TGTGCCAGTAGTATAGGGGGGGGCGCATCCTACGAGCAGTACTTC.

The V and J genes are TRBV2 and TRBJ1-2; TRBD1 might be the D (5 bases). CDR1 and CDR2 (germline): SNHLY, FYNNEI. CDR3 size: 15 residues. The germline V and J ends were trimmed by 5 bases and 3 bases, with 16 bases remaining between them. CDR3 sequence (DNA): TGTGCCAGCAGTCCGAGCCGGGGGGAGTACTATGGCTACACCTTC. This encodes CASSPSRGEYYGYTF.

This CDR3 reads CASSSLGGYAGELFF. In DNA, the CDR3 is TGTGCCAGCAGCTCCCTGGGGGGGTATGCCGGGGAGCTGTTTTTT. V gene TRBV7-8 combines with J gene TRBJ2-2; the match to TRBD2 covers 7 bases. Germline V lookup: CDR1 SGHVS, CDR2 FQNEAQ. Trimming cost V 4 bases and J 6 bases; bases outside gene matches: 8. CDR3 length equals 15 residues.

V is TRBV6-5 and J is TRBJ1-2, with D unresolved. The CDR3 spans 14 residues. The germline CDR1 and CDR2 sequences are MNHEY and SVGAGI. V lost 0 bases to trimming and J lost 7 bases, with 12 bases between them. This CDR3 reads CASSYSAPGGGYTF. Here the CDR3 DNA reads TGTGCCAGCAGTTACTCCGCCCCGGGAGGTGGCTACACCTTC.

The J gene is TRBJ2-7, the V gene TRBV7-2; TRBD1 is a possible D gene (5 bases). V lost 5 bases and J 0 bases, leaving 11 bases between the germline ends. From germline, CDR1 is SGHTA and CDR2 FQGNSA. The CDR3 covers 14 residues. CDR3 loop: CASSLRQLSYEQYF. CDR3 sequence (DNA): TGTGCCAGCAGCCTAAGACAGCTCTCCTACGAGCAGTACTTC.

V and J are TRBV2 and TRBJ1-2, with 8 positions matching TRBD1. The J segment lost 2 bases and the V segment lost 5 bases, leaving 7 bases of the junction unmatched. Germline V lookup: CDR1 SNHLY, CDR2 FYNNEI. This CDR3 region has 15 residues. The CDR3: CASSNTGGSNYGYTF. The CDR3 coding sequence is TGTGCCAGCAGTAATACAGGGGGATCCAACTATGGCTACACCTTC.

This chain connects TRBV5-1 to TRBJ1-1; D is ambiguous. Trimming cost V 0 bases and J 2 bases, with 11 bases left between them. There are 15 residues in the CDR3. The germline gives CDR1 SGHRS, CDR2 YFSETQ. The CDR3 reads CASSLGPRQNTEAFF. In nucleotides, the CDR3 is TGCGCCAGCAGCTTGGGGCCCCGCCAAAACACTGAAGCTTTCTTT.

V and J are TRBV5-8 and TRBJ2-1; D possibly corresponds to TRBD1 (6 bases). Looked up from germline, CDR1 is SGHTS and CDR2 is YDEGEE. V was cut by 3 bases and J by 3 bases, with 10 bases left in between. The CDR3 is 14 residues long. CDR3 loop: CASSSGQHYNEQFF. The DNA of the CDR3 is TGTGCCAGCAGCTCCGGACAGCACTACAATGAGCAGTTCTTC.

This sequence joins TRBV30 and TRBJ2-2, with 10 bases lining up with TRBD1. V was pared by 5 bases and J by 13 bases, with 4 bases of the junction left unmatched. This CDR3 region has 11 residues. Looked up from germline, CDR1 is GTSNPN and CDR2 is SVGIG (reference sequence). The CDR3 here is CAWRQGAVLFF. The CDR3 DNA follows: TGTGCCTGGCGACAGGGGGCCGTGCTGTTTTTT.

The rearrangement uses TRBV19 and TRBJ1-1, with a possible D match to TRBD1 (6 bases). This CDR3 has 14 amino acids. V lost 6 bases and J lost 5, with 16 bases in between. The V gene's germline CDR1 is LNHDA and CDR2 SQIVND (reference sequence). CDR3 region: CASRYTGKDTEAFF. In nucleotides, the CDR3 is TGTGCCAGTAGATATACAGGGAAAGATACTGAAGCTTTCTTT.

This clone has only a few counts. The J gene is TRBJ2-7, the V gene TRBV6-5, with D possibly matching TRBD1 (5 bases). CDR1 and CDR2 (germline): MNHEY, SVGAGI. This CDR3 spans 15 amino acids. Trimming removed 6 bases from V and 4 bases from J, with 19 bases in between. CDR3 sequence: CASSYRQNLFYEQYF. In DNA, the CDR3 is TGTGCCAGCAGCTACCGACAGAACTTATTTTACGAGCAGTACTTC.

The chain recombines TRBV14 with TRBJ2-3, with 9 bases identical to TRBD2. V lost 4 bases to trimming and J lost 1 base; unmatched junction nucleotides: 0. Germline loops: CDR1 SGHDN, CDR2 FVKESK. The CDR3 is 14 residues long. This CDR3 is CASSLAGGTDTQYF. As DNA, the CDR3 is TGTGCCAGCAGCCTAGCGGGGGGCACAGATACGCAGTATTTT.

The rearrangement links TRBV7-2 to TRBJ1-2; tentatively, D is TRBD1 (5 bases). CDR1 SGHTA and CDR2 FQGNSA come from the germline V gene. V lost 2 bases, J lost 6 bases, and 13 bases lay in between. This CDR3 comprises 14 residues. CDR3 nucleotides: TGTGCCAGCAGCTTAAGTGAAGGCAGGGATGGCTACACCTTC. Its protein is CASSLSEGRDGYTF.

This sequence joins TRBV9 and TRBJ2-3, with 9 bases fitting TRBD2. V gave up 4 bases and J gave up 3 bases; unmatched junction bases: 6. Germline CDR1 is SGDLS and CDR2 is YYNGEE. The CDR3 totals 15 residues. The CDR3: CASSRLAARTDTQYF. The CDR3 nucleotides are TGTGCCAGCAGCAGACTAGCGGCTAGGACAGATACGCAGTATTTT.